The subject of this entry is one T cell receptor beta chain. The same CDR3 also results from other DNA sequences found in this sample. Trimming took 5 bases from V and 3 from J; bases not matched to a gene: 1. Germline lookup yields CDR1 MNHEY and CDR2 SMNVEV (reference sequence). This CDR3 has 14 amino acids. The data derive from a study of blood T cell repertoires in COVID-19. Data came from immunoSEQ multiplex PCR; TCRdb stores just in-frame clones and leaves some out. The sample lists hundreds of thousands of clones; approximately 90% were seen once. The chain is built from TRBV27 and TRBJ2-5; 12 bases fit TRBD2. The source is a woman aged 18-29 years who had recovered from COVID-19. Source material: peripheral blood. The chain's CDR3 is CASSLAGGEETQYF. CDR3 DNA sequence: TGTGCCAGCAGTCTAGCGGGAGGGGAAGAGACCCAGTACTTC.